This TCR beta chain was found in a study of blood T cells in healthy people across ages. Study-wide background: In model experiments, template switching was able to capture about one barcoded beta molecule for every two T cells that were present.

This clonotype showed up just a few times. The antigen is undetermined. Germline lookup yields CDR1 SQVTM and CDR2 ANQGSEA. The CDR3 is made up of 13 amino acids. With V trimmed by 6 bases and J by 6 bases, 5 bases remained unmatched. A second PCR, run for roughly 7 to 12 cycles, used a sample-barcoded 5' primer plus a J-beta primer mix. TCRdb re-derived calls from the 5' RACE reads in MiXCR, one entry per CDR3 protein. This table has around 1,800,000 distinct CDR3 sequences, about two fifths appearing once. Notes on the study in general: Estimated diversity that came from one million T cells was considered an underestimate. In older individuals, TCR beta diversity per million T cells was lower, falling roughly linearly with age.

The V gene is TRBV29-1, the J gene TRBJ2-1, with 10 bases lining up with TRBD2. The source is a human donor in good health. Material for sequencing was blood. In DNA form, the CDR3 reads TGCAGCGTGTCTAGCGGGGGCCTCAATGAGCAGTTCTTC. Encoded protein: CSVSSGGLNEQFF.